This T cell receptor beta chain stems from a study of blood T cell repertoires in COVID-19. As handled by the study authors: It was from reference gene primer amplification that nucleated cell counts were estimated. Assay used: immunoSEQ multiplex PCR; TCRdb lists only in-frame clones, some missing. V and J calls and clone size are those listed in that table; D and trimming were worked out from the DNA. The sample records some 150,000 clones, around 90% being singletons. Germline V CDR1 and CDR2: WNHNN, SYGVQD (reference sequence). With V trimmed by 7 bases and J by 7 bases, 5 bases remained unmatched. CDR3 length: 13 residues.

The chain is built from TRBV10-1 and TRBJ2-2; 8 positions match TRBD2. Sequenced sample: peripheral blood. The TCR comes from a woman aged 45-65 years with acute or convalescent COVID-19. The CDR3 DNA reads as TGCGCCAGCAAGCGGGGGCATGGCGGGGAGCTGTTTTTT. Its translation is CASKRGHGGELFF.